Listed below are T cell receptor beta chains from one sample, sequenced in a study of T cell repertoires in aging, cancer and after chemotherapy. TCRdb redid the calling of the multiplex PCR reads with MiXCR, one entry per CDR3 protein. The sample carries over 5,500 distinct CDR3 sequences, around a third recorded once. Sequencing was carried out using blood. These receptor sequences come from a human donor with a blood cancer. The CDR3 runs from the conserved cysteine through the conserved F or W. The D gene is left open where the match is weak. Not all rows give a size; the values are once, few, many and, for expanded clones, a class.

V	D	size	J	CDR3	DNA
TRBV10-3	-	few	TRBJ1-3	CAITDPRHGNTIYF	TGTGCCATCACTGACCCCAGGCACGGAAACACCATATATTTT
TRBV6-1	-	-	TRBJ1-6	CASSSRADTGSPLHF	TGTGCCAGCAGTAGCCGGGCCGACACAGGTTCACCCCTCCACTTT
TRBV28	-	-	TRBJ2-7	CASSFFLRGKRAYEQYF	TGTGCCAGCAGTTTTTTTCTACGGGGGAAAAGGGCCTACGAGCAGTACTTC
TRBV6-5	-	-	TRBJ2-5	CASSHSLLETQYF	TGTGCCAGCAGTCATTCCCTGTTGGAGACCCAGTACTTC
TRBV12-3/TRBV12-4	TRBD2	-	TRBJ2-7	CASSSLAGSYEQYF	TGTGCCAGCAGTTCGCTAGCGGGATCCTACGAGCAGTACTTC
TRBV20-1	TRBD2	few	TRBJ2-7	CSATTLAGVNEQYF	TGCAGTGCTACTACACTAGCGGGAGTAAACGAGCAGTACTTC
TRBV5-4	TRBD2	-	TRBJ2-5	CASSLLAGVEETQYF	TGTGCCAGCAGCTTGTTAGCGGGAGTAGAAGAGACCCAGTACTTC
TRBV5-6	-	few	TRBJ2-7	CASSFRSGAYEQYF	TGTGCCAGCAGCTTTAGGAGCGGTGCCTACGAGCAGTACTTC
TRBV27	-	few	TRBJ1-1	CASSSFTGVNTEAFF	TGTGCCAGCAGTTCGTTTACAGGAGTGAACACTGAAGCTTTCTTT
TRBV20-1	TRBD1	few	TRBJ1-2	CSVWDRTNYGYTF	TGCAGTGTTTGGGACAGGACAAACTATGGCTACACCTTC
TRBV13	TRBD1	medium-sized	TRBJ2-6	CASTIPPGQGMFGANVLTF	TGTGCCAGCACTATCCCCCCGGGACAGGGCATGTTTGGGGCCAACGTCCTGACTTTC
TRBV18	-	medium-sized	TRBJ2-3	CASSRTGPDTQYF	TGTGCCAGCTCACGCACAGGACCAGATACGCAGTATTTT
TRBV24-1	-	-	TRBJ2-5	CATSDPSSETQYF	TGTGCCACCAGCGACCCCTCTTCCGAGACCCAGTACTTC
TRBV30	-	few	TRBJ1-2	CAWSRVGGYTF	TGTGCCTGGTCTAGGGTTGGTGGCTACACCTTC
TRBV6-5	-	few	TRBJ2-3	CASMKWASTDTQYF	TGTGCCAGCATGAAATGGGCTAGCACAGATACGCAGTATTTT
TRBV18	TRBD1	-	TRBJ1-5	CASSARGQGNQPQHF	TGTGCCAGCTCAGCCAGGGGACAGGGCAATCAGCCCCAGCATTTT
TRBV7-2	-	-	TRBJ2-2	CASTLRRGGGDTGELFF	TGTGCCAGCACCCTAAGAAGGGGCGGCGGGGACACCGGGGAGCTGTTTTTT
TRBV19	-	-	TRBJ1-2	CASTLLGASYGYTF	TGTGCCAGTACCCTGCTAGGGGCCTCGTACGGCTACACCTTC
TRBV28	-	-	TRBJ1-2	CASSAGVENYGYTF	TGTGCCAGCAGCGCAGGGGTCGAAAACTATGGCTACACCTTC
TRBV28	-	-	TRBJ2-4	CASSTPDAGAWENIQYF	TGTGCCAGCAGCACCCCCGATGCGGGGGCGTGGGAAAACATTCAGTACTTC
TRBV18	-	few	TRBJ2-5	CASSPPGPQETQYF	TGTGCCAGCTCACCACCAGGCCCACAAGAGACCCAGTACTTC
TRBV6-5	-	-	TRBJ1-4	CASTTNPVGTNEKLFF	TGTGCCAGCACCACTAACCCGGTGGGAACTAATGAAAAACTGTTTTTT
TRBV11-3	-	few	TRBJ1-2	CASSLNSGGVSGGYTF	TGTGCCAGCAGTTTAAACTCAGGAGGAGTATCCGGGGGGTACACCTTC
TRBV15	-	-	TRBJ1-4	CATLERGDGEKLFF	TGTGCCACGCTTGAGAGGGGCGATGGTGAAAAACTGTTTTTT
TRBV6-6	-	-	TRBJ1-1	CAISEYVIGEAFF	TGTGCCATCAGTGAATACGTTATCGGTGAAGCTTTCTTT
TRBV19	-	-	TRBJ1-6	CASMERGSSYNSPLHF	TGTGCCAGTATGGAGAGAGGGAGCTCCTATAATTCACCCCTCCACTTT
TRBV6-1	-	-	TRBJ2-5	CASSRDQTPPGQYF	TGTGCCAGCAGTCGGGATCAGACCCCCCCCGGCCAGTACTTC
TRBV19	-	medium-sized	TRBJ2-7	CASTLGRNREDEQYF	TGTGCCAGTACCCTTGGGCGGAACAGGGAGGACGAGCAGTACTTC
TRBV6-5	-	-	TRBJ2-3	CASSYSKVDTQYF	TGTGCCAGCAGTTACTCGAAGGTAGATACGCAGTATTTT
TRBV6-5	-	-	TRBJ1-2	CGSSYSRGYGYTF	TGTGGCAGCAGTTACTCGCGGGGCTATGGCTACACCTTC
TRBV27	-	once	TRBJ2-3	CASSSRTASTDTKYF	TGTGCCAGCAGTTCCCGGACCGCGTCCACAGATACGAAGTATTTT
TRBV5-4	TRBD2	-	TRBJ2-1	CASSPGLAGLYNEQFF	TGTGCCAGCAGCCCGGGGCTAGCGGGACTCTACAATGAGCAGTTCTTC
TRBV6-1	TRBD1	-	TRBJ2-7	CASSKTGGHYEQYF	TGTGCCAGCAGTAAGACAGGGGGGCACTACGAGCAGTACTTC
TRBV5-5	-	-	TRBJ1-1	CASSFDRGEAFF	TGTGCCAGCAGCTTTGACCGAGGTGAAGCTTTCTTT
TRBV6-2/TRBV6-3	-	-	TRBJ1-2	CASSARDRANYGYTF	TGTGCCAGCAGTGCCCGGGACCGAGCTAACTATGGCTACACCTTC
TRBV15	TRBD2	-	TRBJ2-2	CATSSEGLAAWVTGELFF	TGTGCCACCAGCAGTGAAGGACTAGCGGCATGGGTCACCGGGGAGCTGTTTTTT
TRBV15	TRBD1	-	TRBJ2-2	CATTSDRGRISSGELFF	TGTGCCACCACTTCGGACAGGGGGCGGATAAGTTCCGGGGAGCTGTTTTTT
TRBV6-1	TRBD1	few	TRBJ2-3	CAISEGGLSDTQYF	TGTGCCATCAGTGAAGGGGGCCTTTCAGATACGCAGTATTTT
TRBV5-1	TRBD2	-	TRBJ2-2	CASTLTFSGGTGELFF	TGCGCCAGCACCCTGACGTTTAGCGGGGGAACCGGGGAGCTGTTTTTT
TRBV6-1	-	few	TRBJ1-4	CASKWQGSRVEKLFF	TGTGCCAGCAAGTGGCAGGGGTCTCGTGTTGAAAAACTGTTTTTT
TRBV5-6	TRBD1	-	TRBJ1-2	CASSWGGQGSPRF	TGCGCCAGCAGCTGGGGGGGACAGGGGTCCCCTCGGTTC
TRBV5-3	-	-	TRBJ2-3	CARSSNTDTQYF	TGTGCCAGAAGCTCGAACACAGATACGCAGTATTTT
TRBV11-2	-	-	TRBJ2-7	CASRSLSAPGQYF	TGTGCCAGCAGATCCCTCTCAGCCCCGGGGCAGTACTTC
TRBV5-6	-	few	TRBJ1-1	CASRTDGTEAFF	TGTGCCAGCAGGACGGACGGCACTGAAGCTTTCTTT
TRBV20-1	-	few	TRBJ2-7	CSASTVSYEQYF	TGCAGTGCTAGTACGGTCTCCTACGAGCAGTACTTC
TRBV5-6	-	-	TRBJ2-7	CASTAVGVYEQYF	TGTGCCAGCACGGCAGTAGGGGTCTACGAGCAGTACTTC
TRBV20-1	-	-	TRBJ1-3	CSARRGSGNTIYF	TGCAGTGCTAGGAGGGGGTCTGGAAACACCATATATTTT
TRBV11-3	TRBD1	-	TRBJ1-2	CASSLEGASYGYTF	TGTGCCAGCAGCTTGGAGGGGGCCAGCTATGGCTACACCTTC
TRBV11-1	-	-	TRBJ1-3	CASSGWKSSGNTIYF	TGTGCCAGCAGCGGGTGGAAAAGCTCTGGAAACACCATATATTTT
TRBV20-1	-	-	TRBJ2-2	CSARERTVGLNTGELFF	TGCAGTGCTAGAGAGCGGACAGTGGGACTTAACACCGGGGAGCTGTTTTTT
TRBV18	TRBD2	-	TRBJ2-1	CASSPAMSGSGGNEQFF	TGTGCCAGCTCACCGGCGATGAGCGGGAGTGGGGGCAATGAGCAGTTCTTC
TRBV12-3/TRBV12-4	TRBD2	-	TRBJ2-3	CASSLRLAGGARATQYF	TGTGCCAGCAGTCTCCGACTAGCGGGAGGGGCGAGGGCTACGCAGTATTTT
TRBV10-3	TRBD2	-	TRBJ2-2	CAIGLAENTGELFF	TGTGCCATCGGTCTAGCGGAGAACACCGGGGAGCTGTTTTTT
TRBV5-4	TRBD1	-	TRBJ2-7	CASSRWTGSGYEQYF	TGTGCCAGCAGCCGTTGGACAGGGAGTGGCTACGAGCAGTACTTC
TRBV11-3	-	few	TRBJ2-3	CASSQLGGFTDTQYF	TGCGCCAGCAGCCAGCTTGGGGGTTTCACAGATACGCAGTATTTT